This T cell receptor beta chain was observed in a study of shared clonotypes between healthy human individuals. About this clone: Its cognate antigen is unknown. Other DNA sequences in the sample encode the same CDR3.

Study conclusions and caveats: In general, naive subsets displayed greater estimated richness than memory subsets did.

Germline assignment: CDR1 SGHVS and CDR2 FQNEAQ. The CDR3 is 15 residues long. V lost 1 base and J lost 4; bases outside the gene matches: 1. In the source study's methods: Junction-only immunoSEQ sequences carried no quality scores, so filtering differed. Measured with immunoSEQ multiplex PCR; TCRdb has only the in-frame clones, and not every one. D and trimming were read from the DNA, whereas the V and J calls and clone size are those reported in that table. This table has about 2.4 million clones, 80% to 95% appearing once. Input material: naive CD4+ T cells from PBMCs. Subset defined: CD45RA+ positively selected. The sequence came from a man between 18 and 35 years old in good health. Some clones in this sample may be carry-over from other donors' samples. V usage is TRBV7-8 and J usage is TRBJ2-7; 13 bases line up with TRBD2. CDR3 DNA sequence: TGTGCCAGCAGCTTAGGGACTAGCGGGAGTTACGAGCAGTACTTC. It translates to CASSLGTSGSYEQYF.